The 7 T cell receptor beta chains in this list originate from one sample, sequenced in a study of patients and donors after allogeneic stem cell transplantation. In TCRdb, the RT-PCR reads were re-called with MiXCR into one record per CDR3 protein. The sample carries roughly 200,000 distinct CDR3 sequences, around 40% recorded once. The sequenced material came from blood, either unsorted or a sorted T cell fraction (not recorded which). All receptors derive from a human donor who was either an allogeneic HSCT recipient or a stem cell or donor lymphocyte infusion donor (not recorded which). It is not recorded whose cells these are; they may come from a transplant donor.

J is TRBJ1-5 and V is TRBV7-2, with D possibly being TRBD1 (6 bases). The germline V gene encodes CDR1 SGHTA and CDR2 FQGNSA. There are 15 residues in the CDR3. The V end lost 3 bases, the J end lost 6 bases, and 15 bases lay between the germline ends. In nucleotides, the CDR3 is TGTGCCAGCAGCTTCGACGTGGGGGGCGGTCAGCCCCAGCATTTT. It encodes CASSFDVGGGQPQHF.

This rearrangement joins TRBV5-1 to TRBJ2-7, with D possibly being TRBD1 (5 bases). The V and J ends lost 3 bases and 10 bases respectively, with 17 bases between them. CDR1 is SGHRS and CDR2 is YFSETQ in the germline V gene. There are 13 residues in the CDR3. The CDR3 region has the DNA TGCGCCAGCAGCTACACTCCGACAGACCCCCAGTACTTC. Its protein is CASSYTPTDPQYF.

The DNA for the CDR3 is TGCAGCGTCGCTGGACAGGTGACTCAGCCCCAGCATTTT. Protein sequence: CSVAGQVTQPQHF. This chain uses TRBV29-1 with TRBJ1-5; 7 nucleotides agree with TRBD1. CDR3 length: 13 residues. With 6 bases clipped from V and 6 bases from J, the junction kept 8 bases outside the gene matches. Per germline, CDR1 SQVTM and CDR2 ANQGSEA. The full variable domain, with the rest looked up from reference TRBV29-1 and TRBJ1-5, is SAVISQKPSRDICQRGTSLTIQCQVDSQVTMMFWYRQQPGQSLTLIATANQGSEATYESGFVIDKFPISRPNLTFSTLTVSNMSPEDSSIYLCSVAGQVTQPQHFGDGTRLSIL.

As concerns this clonotype: A junction boundary mismatches the germline segment, possibly from a read error. The chain uses TRBV27 and TRBJ2-1; D is unclear. The CDR3 runs to 12 residues. Germline values: CDR1 MNHEY, CDR2 SMNVEV (reference sequence). CDR3 residues: CASSLSHNEQFF. The CDR3 nucleotides read TGTGCCAGCAGTCTATCCCACAATGAGCAGTTCTTC.

This clonotype was counted only a few times. The rearrangement uses TRBV7-8 and TRBJ1-5; 9 bases fit TRBD1. This CDR3 has 17 residues. Germline V gene lookup returns CDR1 SGHVS and CDR2 FQNEAQ. Unmatched junction bases numbered 11, after V lost 5 bases and J lost 3 bases. Here the CDR3 reads CASSPGRTGAANQPQHF. DNA of the CDR3: TGTGCCAGCAGCCCCGGTAGGACAGGGGCCGCCAATCAGCCCCAGCATTTT.

J is TRBJ2-3 and V is TRBV5-1; no definite D call. V was pared by 0 bases and J by 2 bases, with 7 bases between. The CDR3 is 14 residues long. Germline V gene data show CDR1 as SGHRS and CDR2 as YFSETQ. The CDR3 loop is CASSLAGITDTQYF. CDR3 nucleotide sequence: TGCGCCAGCAGCTTGGCAGGAATCACAGATACGCAGTATTTT.

There are a few counts of this clonotype. The CDR3 region is CAISEASGGVGTEAFF. CDR3 in DNA: TGTGCCATCAGTGAGGCATCCGGGGGAGTCGGCACTGAAGCTTTCTTT. J is TRBJ1-1 and V is TRBV10-3, with D perhaps TRBD1 (5 bases). The germline V and J ends were trimmed by 2 bases and 4 bases, with 17 bases remaining between them. CDR3 length: 16 residues. Germline loops: CDR1 ENHRY, CDR2 SYGVKD.